This paragraph reports one T cell receptor (beta chain). This CDR3 comprises 15 residues. V was pared by 1 base and J by 4 bases, with 11 bases between. Germline V gene sequence: CDR1 MGHRA, CDR2 YSYEKL. These data belong to a study of CD8+ T cells in alopecia areata. RNA was extracted and reverse transcribed into cDNA as the sequencing template. Sequencing was performed with immunoSEQ multiplex PCR; in TCRdb, only in-frame clones are kept and a portion is missing. The sample holds 250,000 or so clones, roughly two thirds seen once. Peripheral blood, together with lesional scalp punch biopsies, was collected from alopecia areata patients. Both CD4+ and CD8+ T cells were separated by sorting PBMCs.

This TCR was sampled from a human donor with alopecia areata. Sequencing used CD4+ T cells sorted from blood, obtained at week 0. The chain couples TRBV4-1 to TRBJ1-3; D is undetermined. CDR3 in amino acids: CASSQVGQHGNTIYF. The DNA of the CDR3 is TGCGCCAGCAGCCAAGTCGGGCAGCACGGAAACACCATATATTTT.